Here is one T cell receptor (beta chain) with its context. Its antigen remains undetermined. Base qualities were left out, and no much larger clone turns up one base away. In total, 630 or so healthy bone marrow donors made up the cohort. Cohort members were all nominally healthy when sampled, although unrecorded immune exposures were likely present. The donor tested CMV seronegative and was one of the 352 seronegative cohort members. Every donor gave a peripheral blood sample, and the peripheral blood mononuclear cells from that sample were used for TCR beta sequencing. Genomic DNA extraction from the blood cell samples was performed with the Qiagen DNeasy Blood Extraction Kit. The entry originates in a study of cytomegalovirus exposure and HLA in healthy donors (dated by TCRdb to about 2017). As for the study more broadly: An earlier analysis of under 600 of the donors reported about 250 Gb of sequence data and 117 million unique TCR beta sequences from 150 million to 200 million T cells. Roughly 320 gigabases of sequencing data and 75 million to 85 million unique TCR sequences made up an early release that covered around 640 HLA-typed donors. HLA typing covered class I and class II loci at four-digit resolution. Among 300 to 500 genotyped donors of the cohort, an average of approximately 220,000 unique TCR beta nucleotide sequences was sequenced per donor, of which about 18% were non-productive. The aim of the study was to test whether cataloging public T cell receptors could identify signatures of past pathogen exposure. The number of donors typed differed by locus, with 629-630 for A, B, C, DRB1 and DQB1, roughly 520 for DQA1, 606 for DPA1, and approximately 470 for DPB1. The study combined high-throughput TCR immunosequencing, statistical association of individual TCRs with disease status, and machine learning to predict cytomegalovirus infection status. Alongside the repertoire data, information on donor age, sex, ethnicity and CMV serostatus was compiled. In addition to the first cohort of 500 to 850 subjects, a separate validation cohort of approximately 110 different subjects was used. To study patterns of TCR occurrence, a later analysis re-analyzed previously published TCR beta repertoires from around 660 donors and added high-resolution HLA genotyping. A later genetic analysis used genome-wide SNP genotypes for about three fifths of the 666 donors, treating that subset as a discovery cohort. The T cell repertoires of some 700 subjects were profiled by immunosequencing and related to cytomegalovirus serostatus. All discovery cohort repertoires had been generated on a single sequencing platform. Rather than using new phenotypic data, the later analysis identified candidate immune exposures from TCR beta sequences and from how often those sequences occurred across donors. Because of strong linkage in the cohort, 4 to 6 DR-DQ haplotypes were treated as single units for association and clustering. An earlier analysis of fewer than 750 of the donors used high-throughput TCR beta sequencing to judge whether each TCR beta V gene segment behaved as functional or pseudogenic. The genetic ancestry cluster associated with self-reported Caucasian donors included about 81% of the roughly 400 genotyped donors. Study-wide conclusions, independent of this receptor: In a later genetic analysis, fewer N-insertions in productive TCRs were reported among donors in an Asian-associated ancestry cluster than the approximately 710-donor mean. Because the 87-base-pair reads could not distinguish some IMGT-functional V segments, including TRBV6-2 and TRBV6-3, those segments were excluded. A later analysis associated around 16,000 TCR beta sequences with specific HLA alleles at a false discovery rate of 0.05. Correlated functional status among segregating V segments might be attributable to linkage disequilibrium, but an unknown experimental factor could not be ruled out. A cluster of highly shared sequence variants was judged likely to represent a technical artifact of the sequencing pipeline. In a later analysis, HLA-associated TCR beta chains showed more clonal expansion and lower generation probabilities than non-associated chains that were equally common. According to a later analysis, most CMV-associated TCR beta chains appeared to be HLA-restricted, and the HLA associations seemed to be driven largely by CMV exposure. The earlier analysis of a few hundred of the donors excluded 15 to 20 rarely observed V segments, including chromosome 9 orphons, because counts were too low. Strong co-occurrence of HLA alleles, especially DR and DQ, made assigning TCR associations to individual alleles difficult. Presence/absence analyses assumed roughly uniform sequencing depth across donors, an assumption that may not hold. An earlier analysis of approximately 600 of the donors showed that most TCR beta V segments appeared in productive rearrangements either about 87% or about 30% of the time, which broadly matched IMGT annotations. A further reported finding was that TCR beta sequences accurately predicted the HLA-A and HLA-B alleles for most subjects in the first cohort. According to a later analysis, parvovirus B19, influenza, CMV and Epstein-Barr virus appeared linked to several top co-occurrence clusters. In vitro tests confirmed that a few of the cytomegalovirus-associated TCR beta chains recognize cytomegalovirus antigens. A later genetic analysis associated a missense DCLRE1C variant with V-gene and J-gene trimming of TCR beta chains, and an independent cohort replicated the association. Because HLA typing was unavailable for some donors at each locus, only the typed subset was used in association tests. In both the original and validation cohorts, the classifier was reported to diagnose cytomegalovirus status with high specificity and sensitivity. It was suggested by the authors that the approach could potentially be generalized to other disease states and immunological phenotypes. Immune exposure information for the cohort was limited to CMV serostatus. While some public TCRs were present in many individuals, most TCR sequences turned up only very rarely across donors. Only TCR beta chains were sequenced in this cohort, and the absence of alpha or paired-chain data limited detectable features. The study gave a list of 150 to 200 TCR beta chains associated with cytomegalovirus. A later analysis found that TCR association rates varied across HLA loci, with DRB1 alleles showing the most associated TCRs and HLA-C alleles the fewest.

For this chain, trimming is 10 bases at the V end and 7 bases at the J end, and the number of junction bases without a gene match is 8. The CDR3 measures 13 amino acids from cysteine to phenylalanine. Here the CDR3 DNA is all that survives: 39 bases in frame from base 1. CDR1 and CDR2, looked up from the germline V gene, are SNHLY and FYNNEI. Libraries were made using the immunoSEQ multiplex PCR assay. A mixture of 60 forward primers for TCR Vbeta segments and 13 reverse primers for TCR Jbeta segments was used in the multiplex PCR. The CDR3 region of rearranged TCR beta genes was amplified from genomic DNA with a multiplex PCR assay. The Illumina HiSeq System was used to sequence the amplified TCR beta libraries as 87-base-pair reads. The study's processing was this. In a later analysis, some 80 million unique TCR beta chains were counted across the approximately 670 repertoires, and approximately 9.9 million of these chains were shared by at least two donors. A nearest-neighbor algorithm error-corrected the raw reads and collapsed the reads into unique sequences, merging closely related sequences to remove PCR and sequencing errors. CDR3 sequences were aligned to IMGT reference sequences to assign V, D and J gene segments. For a sequence to be retained, a match of at least six nucleotides to both a V gene segment and a J gene segment was required. A rearrangement was called productive if the CDR3 had no stop codons and remained in frame with V and J, and every other rearrangement was called non-productive. Following IMGT convention, CDR3 was defined as the stretch from the second conserved V-encoded cysteine up to the conserved J-encoded phenylalanine. The earlier analysis of about 590 of the donors excluded sequences that lacked an unambiguous match to a single V gene segment. In an earlier analysis of 587 of the donors, V segments were called functional above 56.7% productive rearrangements and were called segregating when the between-donor standard deviation exceeded 5%. A statistical classification framework was built for diagnosing cytomegalovirus status from the catalog of TCR beta chain sequences. In a later analysis, TCR nucleotide sequences were compared against IMGT/GENE-DB human TR gene sequences so that V and J genes could be assigned. Using the TCRdist pipeline, a later analysis assigned CDR3 sequences along with most-parsimonious VDJ recombination scenarios. In a later analysis, each TCR beta chain was defined by its CDR3 amino acid sequence together with its V-gene family, and reads lacking a unique V-gene family were excluded. As a way to deal with suspected cross-contamination and a sequencing artifact, a later analysis dropped hundreds of nucleotide sequences that were highly shared and had low generation probability. In a later analysis, a clonal expansion index was calculated for each public chain from normalized within-repertoire ranks of inferred template counts. In a later analysis, generation probabilities were computed using a VDJ recombination model fitted to out-of-frame rearrangements, and the results were checked against IGoR. A later analysis scored TCR-TCR, TCR-HLA and TCR-CMV co-occurrence with hypergeometric tests, applying a repertoire-size bias correction to TCR pairs. In a later analysis, false discovery rates were estimated by permuting HLA or CMV assignments 20 times. In a later analysis, co-occurring TCRs were grouped using DBSCAN, with TCRdist sequence similarity added in when clustering inside HLA-allele-positive subsets. Repertoires with fewer than 30,000 or more than 120,000 public chains were left out of co-occurrence clustering, as were four to six repertoires with anomalous nucleotide sharing. The table comes from immuneACCESS by way of TCRdb, which keeps in-frame sequences with V and J called. Part of the clones is missing from these tables; in studies checked, under half for an unresolved V gene and the rest for unknown reasons. V and J calls and clone size are given by that table; D and trimming were obtained from the DNA. The sample records about 93,000 clones, over 75% of which are singletons. Together, the top ten hold over 3% of the sample.

The rearrangement combines TRBV2 with TRBJ1-5; the central 9 bases match TRBD1. This TCR came from a man aged 50-59 years in good health and CMV-seronegative. Input material: PBMCs. The CDR3 protein sequence reads: CATKQGAGQPQHF. The nucleotide sequence reads TGTGCCACCAAACAGGGGGCGGGACAGCCCCAGCATTTT.